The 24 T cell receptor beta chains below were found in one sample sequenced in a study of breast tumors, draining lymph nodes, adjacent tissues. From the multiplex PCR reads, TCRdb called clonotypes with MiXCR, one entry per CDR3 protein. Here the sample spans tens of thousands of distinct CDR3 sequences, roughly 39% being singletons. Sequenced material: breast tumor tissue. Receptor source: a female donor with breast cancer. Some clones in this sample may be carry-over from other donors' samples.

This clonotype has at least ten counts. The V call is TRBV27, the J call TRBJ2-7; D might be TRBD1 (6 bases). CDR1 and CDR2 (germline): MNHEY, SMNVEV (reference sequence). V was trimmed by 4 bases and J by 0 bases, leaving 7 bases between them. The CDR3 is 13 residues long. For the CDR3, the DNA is TGTGCCAGCAGTTGGGGGCTCTCCTACGAGCAGTACTTC. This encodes CASSWGLSYEQYF.

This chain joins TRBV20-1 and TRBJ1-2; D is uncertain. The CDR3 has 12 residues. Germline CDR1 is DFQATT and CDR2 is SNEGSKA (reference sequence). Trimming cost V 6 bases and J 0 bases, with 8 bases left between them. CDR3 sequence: CSATTPNYGYTF. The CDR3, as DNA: TGCAGTGCAACGACACCTAACTATGGCTACACCTTC.

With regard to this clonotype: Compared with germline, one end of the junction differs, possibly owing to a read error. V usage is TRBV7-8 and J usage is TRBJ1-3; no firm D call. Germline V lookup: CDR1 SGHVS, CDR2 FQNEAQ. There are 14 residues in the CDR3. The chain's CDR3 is CAGSLRADGNTVYF. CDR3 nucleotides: TGTGCCGGCAGCTTAAGGGCAGACGGAAACACCGTATATTTT.

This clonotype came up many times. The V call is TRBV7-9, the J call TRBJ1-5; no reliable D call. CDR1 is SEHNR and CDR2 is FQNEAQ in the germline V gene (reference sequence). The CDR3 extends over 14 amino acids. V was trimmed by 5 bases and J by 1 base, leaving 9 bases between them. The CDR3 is CASSKAGSNQPQHF. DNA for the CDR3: TGTGCCAGCAGCAAAGCGGGGAGCAATCAGCCCCAGCATTTT.

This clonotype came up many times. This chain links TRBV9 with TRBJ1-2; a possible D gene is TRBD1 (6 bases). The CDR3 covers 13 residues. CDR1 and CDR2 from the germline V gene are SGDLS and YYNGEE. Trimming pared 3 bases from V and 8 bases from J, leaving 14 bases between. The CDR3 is CASSAGAIGGYTF. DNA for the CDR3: TGTGCCAGCAGCGCGGGGGCAATCGGGGGCTACACCTTC.

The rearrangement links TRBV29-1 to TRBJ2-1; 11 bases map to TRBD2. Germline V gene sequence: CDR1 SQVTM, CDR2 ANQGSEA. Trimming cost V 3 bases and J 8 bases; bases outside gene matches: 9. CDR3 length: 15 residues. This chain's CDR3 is CSVEDRLAGLHEQFF. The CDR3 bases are TGCAGCGTTGAGGACCGACTAGCGGGATTACATGAGCAGTTCTTC.

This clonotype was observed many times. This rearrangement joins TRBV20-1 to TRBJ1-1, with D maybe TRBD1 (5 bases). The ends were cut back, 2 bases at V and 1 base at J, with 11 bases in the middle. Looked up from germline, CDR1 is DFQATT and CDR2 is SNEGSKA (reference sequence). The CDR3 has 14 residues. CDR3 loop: CSARWRGTNTEAFF. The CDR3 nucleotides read TGCAGTGCTAGATGGCGGGGGACGAACACTGAAGCTTTCTTT.

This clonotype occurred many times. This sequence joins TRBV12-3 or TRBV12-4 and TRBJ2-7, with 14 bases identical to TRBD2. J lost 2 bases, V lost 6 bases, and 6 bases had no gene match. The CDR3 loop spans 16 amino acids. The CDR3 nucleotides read TGTGCCAGCAGCTCCGGGACTAGCGGGAGCCCCTACGAGCAGTACTTC. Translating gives CASSSGTSGSPYEQYF.

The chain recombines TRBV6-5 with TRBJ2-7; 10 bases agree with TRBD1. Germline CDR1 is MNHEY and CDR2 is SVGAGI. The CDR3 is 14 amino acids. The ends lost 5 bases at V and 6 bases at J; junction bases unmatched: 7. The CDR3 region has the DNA TGTGCCAGCAGTAATGGACAGGGGGTGAGCGAGCAGTACTTC. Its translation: CASSNGQGVSEQYF.

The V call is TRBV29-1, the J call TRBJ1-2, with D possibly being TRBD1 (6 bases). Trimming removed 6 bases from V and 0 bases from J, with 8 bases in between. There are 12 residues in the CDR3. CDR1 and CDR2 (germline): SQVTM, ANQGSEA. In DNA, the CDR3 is TGCAGCGTATGGACAGCTAACTATGGCTACACCTTC. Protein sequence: CSVWTANYGYTF.

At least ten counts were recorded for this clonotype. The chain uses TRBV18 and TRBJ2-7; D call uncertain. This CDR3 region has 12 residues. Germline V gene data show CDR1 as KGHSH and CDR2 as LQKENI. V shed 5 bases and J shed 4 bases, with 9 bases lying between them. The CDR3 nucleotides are TGTGCCAGCTCAGCCGGATCGTACGAGCAGTACTTC. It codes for CASSAGSYEQYF.

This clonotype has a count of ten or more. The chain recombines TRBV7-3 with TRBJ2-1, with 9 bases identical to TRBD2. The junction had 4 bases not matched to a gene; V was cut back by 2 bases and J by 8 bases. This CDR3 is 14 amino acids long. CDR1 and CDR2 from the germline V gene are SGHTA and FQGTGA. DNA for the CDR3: TGTGCCAGCAGCTTAGGCGGGAGGGTGGATGAGCAGTTCTTC. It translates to CASSLGGRVDEQFF.

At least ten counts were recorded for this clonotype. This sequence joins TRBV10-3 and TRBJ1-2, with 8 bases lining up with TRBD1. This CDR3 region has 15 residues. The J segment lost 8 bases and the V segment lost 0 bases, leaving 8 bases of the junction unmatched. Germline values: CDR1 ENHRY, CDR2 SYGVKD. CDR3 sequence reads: CAISESLRGRWGYTF. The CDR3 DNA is TGTGCCATCAGTGAGTCGCTCAGGGGGCGTTGGGGCTACACCTTC.

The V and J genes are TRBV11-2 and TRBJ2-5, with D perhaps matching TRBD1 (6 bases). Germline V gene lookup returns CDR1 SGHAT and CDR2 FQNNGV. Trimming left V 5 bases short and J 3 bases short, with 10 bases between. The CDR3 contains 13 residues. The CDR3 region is CASSPTGKETQYF. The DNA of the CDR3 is TGTGCCAGCAGCCCCACAGGGAAAGAGACCCAGTACTTC.

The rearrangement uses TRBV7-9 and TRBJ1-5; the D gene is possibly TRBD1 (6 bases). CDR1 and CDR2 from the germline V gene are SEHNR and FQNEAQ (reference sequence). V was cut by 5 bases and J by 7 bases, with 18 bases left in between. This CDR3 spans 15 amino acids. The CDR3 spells CASSQGLGYEQPQHF. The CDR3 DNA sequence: TGTGCCAGCAGCCAGGGGTTGGGCTACGAGCAGCCCCAGCATTTT.

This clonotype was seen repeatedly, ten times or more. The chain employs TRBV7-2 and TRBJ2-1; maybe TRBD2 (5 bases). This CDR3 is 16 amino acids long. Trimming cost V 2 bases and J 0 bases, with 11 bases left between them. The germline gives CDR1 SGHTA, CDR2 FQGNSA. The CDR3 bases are TGTGCCAGCAGCTTAATGGCTAGCCGCTCCTACAATGAGCAGTTCTTC. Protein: CASSLMASRSYNEQFF.

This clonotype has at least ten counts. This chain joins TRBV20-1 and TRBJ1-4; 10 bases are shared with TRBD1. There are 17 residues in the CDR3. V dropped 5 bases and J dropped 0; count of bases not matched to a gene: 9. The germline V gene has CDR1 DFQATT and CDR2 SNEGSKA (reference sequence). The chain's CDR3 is CSAEDRGSASTNEKLFF. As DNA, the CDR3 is TGCAGTGCTGAGGACAGGGGGAGCGCCTCAACTAATGAAAAACTGTTTTTT.

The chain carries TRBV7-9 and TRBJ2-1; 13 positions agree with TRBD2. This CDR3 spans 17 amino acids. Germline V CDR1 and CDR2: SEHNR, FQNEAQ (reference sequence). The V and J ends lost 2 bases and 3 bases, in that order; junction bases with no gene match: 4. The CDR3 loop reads CASSLLRTSGSYNEQFF. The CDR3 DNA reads TGTGCCAGCAGCTTATTGAGGACTAGCGGGAGCTACAATGAGCAGTTCTTC. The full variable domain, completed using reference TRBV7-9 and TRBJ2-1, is DTGVSQNPRHKITKRGQNVTFRCDPISEHNRLYWYRQTLGQGPEFLTYFQNEAQLEKSRLLSDRFSAERPKGSFSTLEIQRTEQGDSAMYLCASSLLRTSGSYNEQFFGPGTRLTVL.

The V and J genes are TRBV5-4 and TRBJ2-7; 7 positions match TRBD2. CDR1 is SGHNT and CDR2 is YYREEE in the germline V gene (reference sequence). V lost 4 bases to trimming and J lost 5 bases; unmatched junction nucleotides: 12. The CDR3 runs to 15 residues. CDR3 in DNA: TGTGCCAGCAGCCCGGGGGACGGAGGGAGGGACGAGCAGTACTTC. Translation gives CASSPGDGGRDEQYF.

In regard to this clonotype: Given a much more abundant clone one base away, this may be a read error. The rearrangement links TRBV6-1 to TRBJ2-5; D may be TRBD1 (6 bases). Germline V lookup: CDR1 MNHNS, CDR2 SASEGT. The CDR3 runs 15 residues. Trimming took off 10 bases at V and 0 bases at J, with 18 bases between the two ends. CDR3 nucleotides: TGTGCCACAGGGGCCCGTCTCCTCTACCAAGAGACCCAGTACTTC. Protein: CATGARLLYQETQYF.

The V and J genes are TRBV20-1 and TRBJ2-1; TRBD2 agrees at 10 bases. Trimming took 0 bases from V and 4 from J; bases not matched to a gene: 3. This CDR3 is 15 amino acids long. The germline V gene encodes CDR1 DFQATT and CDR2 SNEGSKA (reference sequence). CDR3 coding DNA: TGCAGTGCTAGAGACAGCGGGAGGGTATACAATGAGCAGTTCTTC. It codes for CSARDSGRVYNEQFF.

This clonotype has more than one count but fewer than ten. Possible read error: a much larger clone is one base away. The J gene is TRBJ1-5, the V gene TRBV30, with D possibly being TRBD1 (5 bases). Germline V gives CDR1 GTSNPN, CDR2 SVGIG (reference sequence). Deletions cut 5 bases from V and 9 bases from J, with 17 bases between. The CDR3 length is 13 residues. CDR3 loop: CAWGSRGDRPQHF. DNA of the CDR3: TGTGCCTGGGGATCCCGGGGGGATAGGCCCCAGCATTTT.

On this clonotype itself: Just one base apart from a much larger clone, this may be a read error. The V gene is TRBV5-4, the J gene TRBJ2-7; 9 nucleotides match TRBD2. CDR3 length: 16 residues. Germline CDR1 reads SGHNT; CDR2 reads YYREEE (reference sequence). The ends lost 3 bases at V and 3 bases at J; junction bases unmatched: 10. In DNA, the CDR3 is TGTGCCAGCAGCTCTGGTACGGCACTAGCGGGCTACGAGCAGTACTTC. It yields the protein CASSSGTALAGYEQYF.

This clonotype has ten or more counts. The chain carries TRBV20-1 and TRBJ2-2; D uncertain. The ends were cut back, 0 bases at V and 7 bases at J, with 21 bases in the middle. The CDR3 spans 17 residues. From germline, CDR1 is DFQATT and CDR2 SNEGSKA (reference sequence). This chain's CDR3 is CSARDPSGQTYGGELFF. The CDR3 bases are TGCAGTGCTAGAGACCCGTCGGGCCAGACATATGGCGGGGAGCTGTTTTTT.